This T cell receptor (beta chain) was sequenced in a study of early T cells in non-severe SARS-CoV-2 infection. V was clipped by 6 bases and J by 7 bases; unmatched bases: 11. CDR3 length: 15 residues. Germline V gene data show CDR1 as SNHLY and CDR2 as FYNNEI. Ten or more counts support this clonotype. TCRdb reprocessed the 5' RACE reads via MiXCR and lists one record per CDR3 protein. This table has tens of thousands of distinct CDR3 sequences, around 9.7% appearing once. The chain uses TRBV2 and TRBJ2-2, with 7 nucleotides matching TRBD2. The sequence derives from an adult who was a healthcare worker with PCR-confirmed SARS-CoV-2 infection or an uninfected control (not recorded which). Sequenced sample: whole blood. The CDR3 sequence is CASRENTGTIGELFF. CDR3 DNA: TGTGCCAGCAGGGAGAATACCGGGACTATCGGGGAGCTGTTTTTT.